This T cell receptor (beta chain) was obtained from a study of T-cell reconstitution after alpha-beta-depleted transplantation in children (dated by TCRdb to 2016 to 2018). Turning to the overall study: The study quantitatively tracked T-cell immune reconstitution after TCRalphabeta/CD19-depleted allogeneic hematopoietic cell transplantation in children using TCR repertoire profiling.

Libraries came from PCR. Instrument on record: Illumina HiSeq 2500. To normalize quantification of the TCRbeta repertoire, the TCR libraries were built with molecular barcoding that relied on unique molecular identifiers. TCRdb ran its own pipeline on the public reads, namely fastp trimming at Q25 and MiXCR clone calling, and kept in-frame beta chains. Identical CDR3 protein sequences are pooled into one entry, listed with their most common genes and DNA. The sample yields 75,000 to 90,000 distinct CDR3 sequences; 13% to 15% were counted once. The top ten clones comprise less than 35% of the sample. The treatment or condition tag for this specimen amounts to: allogeneic hematopoietic cell transplantation with graft depleted of TCRalphabeta T cells and CD19 B cells. The transplant recipients were children given TCRalphabeta/CD19-depleted allogeneic hematopoietic cell grafts. V and J lose 4 bases and 6 bases, and a span of 6 bases separates them. CDR1 SGHRS and CDR2 YFSETQ were looked up in the germline V gene. The CDR3 runs 11 amino acids, cysteine and phenylalanine included. The entry retains the CDR3 DNA only, 33 bases that are in frame from base 1.

This clonotype was recorded at least ten times. No cognate antigen has been identified for it. No base-level quality is on record; no much larger clone is a single base apart. Broader findings and caveats from the paper: The frequencies of hyperexpanded clones fell over the following months, and after one year, T-cell counts and TCRbeta diversity were mostly attributed to newly produced T cells. Apparently early alphabetaT-cell count recovery about two months after transplant reportedly relied on only several hundred rapidly expanded clones derived from non-depleted graft cells. In some patients, high TCRbeta diversity at day 60 was attributed to recipient T cells and intrathymic progenitors that had survived conditioning.

The rearranged segments are TRBV5-1 and TRBJ2-3, with an unclear D gene assignment. The input for sequencing was PBMCs, mostly from graft donor cells, taken 180 days after TCRalphabeta/CD19-depleted stem cell transplant. This sequence originates from a male patient between 2 and 10 years old who had a stem cell transplant for acute lymphoblastic leukemia, so the T cells may come from the graft donor. The CDR3 is CASSPADTQYF. The nucleotide sequence is given as TGCGCCAGCAGCCCGGCGGATACGCAGTATTTT.